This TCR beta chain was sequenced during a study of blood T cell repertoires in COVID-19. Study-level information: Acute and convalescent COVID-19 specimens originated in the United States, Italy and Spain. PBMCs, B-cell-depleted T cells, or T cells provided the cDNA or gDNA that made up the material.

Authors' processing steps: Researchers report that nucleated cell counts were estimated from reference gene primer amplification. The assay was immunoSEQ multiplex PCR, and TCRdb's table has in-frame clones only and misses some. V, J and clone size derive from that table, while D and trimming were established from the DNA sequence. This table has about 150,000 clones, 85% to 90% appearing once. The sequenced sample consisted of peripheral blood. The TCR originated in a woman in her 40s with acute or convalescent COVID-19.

CDR3 amino acids: CASSFGQGPTYEQYF. DNA for the CDR3: TGTGCCAGCAGTTTCGGGCAGGGGCCAACCTACGAGCAGTACTTC. V and J are TRBV27 and TRBJ2-7, with D perhaps TRBD1 (6 bases). The germline gives CDR1 MNHEY, CDR2 SMNVEV (reference sequence). V shed 3 bases and J shed 2 bases, with 14 bases lying between them. The CDR3 extends over 15 amino acids.